The 8 T cell receptor beta chains below all came from one sample that was sequenced in a study of blood T cell repertoires in COVID-19. Here immunoSEQ multiplex PCR was the method, and the copy in TCRdb shows in-frame clones only, minus some. The sample gives roughly 110,000 clones, roughly four fifths of which show up once; more than 5% is in the top ten. The specimen sequenced was peripheral blood. These receptors were obtained from a man aged 80 or over with COVID-19, enrolled during active disease.

The genes are TRBV28 and TRBJ2-3; TRBD1 matches 9 bases. Germline CDR1 MDHEN, CDR2 SYDVKM. J was trimmed by 2 bases and V by 1 base; bases with no gene match: 7. This CDR3 spans 17 amino acids. The DNA of the CDR3 is TGTGCCAGCAGTTTATTGGGAGGGGACAGGGACACAGATACGCAGTATTTT. This sequence encodes CASSLLGGDRDTDTQYF.

This clone came up a few times. The rearrangement uses TRBV6-6 and TRBJ2-2; no clear D gene. The CDR3 sequence is 12 residues long. Trimming stripped 3 bases from V and 4 bases from J, with 3 bases between. CDR1 is MNHNY, CDR2 SVGAGI, per germline (reference sequence). CDR3 nucleotides: TGTGCCAGCAGTTATAGCACCGGGGAGCTGTTTTTT. It codes for CASSYSTGELFF.

The chain uses TRBV4-3 and TRBJ1-3; no reliable D call. CDR3 size: 15 residues. V was trimmed by 4 bases and J by 3 bases, leaving 13 bases between them. The germline V gene has CDR1 LGHNA and CDR2 YSLEER. The DNA of the CDR3 is TGCGCCAGCAGCCCAATCCTCTTCGGTGGAAACACCATATATTTT. It translates to CASSPILFGGNTIYF.

The chain joins TRBV7-8 to TRBJ2-6, with D unclear. In germline, CDR1 is SGHVS, CDR2 FQNEAQ. The CDR3 is 16 amino acids. V was shortened by 5 bases and J by 0 bases, with 11 bases between the two germline ends. The CDR3 spells CASSELSISGANVLTF. The CDR3 DNA follows: TGTGCCAGCAGCGAACTGAGTATCTCTGGGGCCAACGTCCTGACTTTC.

J is TRBJ2-7 and V is TRBV23-1; perhaps TRBD2 as D (5 bases). TRBV23-1 is labeled an ORF, and its function is uncertain. This CDR3 has 14 residues. V was shortened by 0 bases and J by 5 bases, with 11 bases between the two germline ends. The CDR3 region is CASSQSYGIHEQYF. As DNA, the CDR3 is TGCGCCAGCAGTCAATCATACGGGATCCACGAGCAGTACTTC.

The chain couples TRBV7-8 to TRBJ2-1; 10 nucleotides align to TRBD2. The CDR3 consists of 17 residues. The V gene's germline CDR1 is SGHVS and CDR2 FQNEAQ. With 4 bases clipped from V and 3 bases from J, the junction kept 9 bases outside the gene matches. The CDR3 is CASSSLGLAENYNEQFF. In nucleotides, the CDR3 is TGTGCCAGCAGCTCCCTTGGACTAGCGGAAAACTACAATGAGCAGTTCTTC.

This clone was counted between two and nine times. V gene TRBV2 combines with J gene TRBJ2-7; TRBD1 matches 11 bases. The CDR3 has 14 amino acids. CDR1 and CDR2 from the germline V gene are SNHLY and FYNNEI. J lost 3 bases, V lost 7 bases, and 5 bases had no gene match. CDR3: CASIAGTGGYEQYF. CDR3 nucleotides: TGTGCCAGCATCGCCGGGACAGGGGGCTACGAGCAGTACTTC.

This clone was recorded only once. CDR3 sequence reads: CASRQQGVETQYF. The CDR3 DNA reads as TGTGCCAGCAGGCAACAGGGTGTCGAGACCCAGTACTTC. The chain links TRBV28 to TRBJ2-5, with D possibly being TRBD1 (6 bases). The CDR3 is 13 residues long. V was pared by 6 bases and J by 5 bases, with 13 bases between. Germline loops: CDR1 MDHEN, CDR2 SYDVKM.